A selection of T cell receptor beta chains follows, all from one sample in a study of tumor-infiltrating lymphocytes in oesophageal squamous cell carcinoma. TCRdb fed the PCR reads into MiXCR, producing one record per CDR3 protein. This table holds about 19,000 distinct CDR3 sequences, 35% to 45% found once. The sample was normal esophageal tissue next to the tumor. The origin of the receptors is a male donor with esophageal squamous cell carcinoma. Both conserved end residues are part of each CDR3. The D gene is left open where the match is weak. Where a row states a size, it is once, few, many or the class of an expanded clone; other rows omit it.

j_call | v_call | d_call | clone_size | cdr3_aa | cdr3_nt
TRBJ2-5 | TRBV7-3 | TRBD2 | - | CASSGGVETQYF | TGTGCCAGCAGCGGGGGGGTAGAGACCCAGTACTTC
TRBJ2-5 | TRBV7-9 | - | few | CASSLAGGLRGTQYF | TGTGCCAGCAGCTTAGCGGGCGGGCTGCGGGGGACCCAGTACTTC
TRBJ2-7 | TRBV7-7 | - | many | CASEPGPLLYEQYF | TGTGCTAGCGAGCCAGGGCCGTTATTATACGAGCAGTACTTC
TRBJ2-5 | TRBV5-6 | - | - | CASSRPGAIETQYF | TGTGCCAGCAGCCGTCCGGGGGCAATTGAGACCCAGTACTTC
TRBJ2-5 | TRBV7-3 | TRBD2 | once | CASSYLAGTKETQYF | TGTGCCAGCAGCTATCTAGCGGGGACTAAAGAGACCCAGTACTTC
TRBJ2-7 | TRBV24-1 | TRBD1 | - | CATSDSGTDRFYEQYF | TGTGCCACCAGTGATTCGGGGACAGATCGTTTCTACGAGCAGTACTTC
TRBJ2-1 | TRBV10-3 | TRBD2 | - | CAIRGLAGVTSEQFF | TGTGCCATCAGGGGACTAGCGGGAGTCACTAGTGAGCAGTTCTTC
TRBJ2-1 | TRBV11-2 | - | many | CASSFRNSYNEQFF | TGTGCCAGCAGCTTCCGAAACTCCTACAATGAGCAGTTCTTC
TRBJ1-1 | TRBV10-2 | - | medium-sized | CAVGRVDTEAFF | TGCGCCGTAGGGCGGGTGGACACTGAAGCTTTCTTT
TRBJ2-1 | TRBV6-1 | TRBD2 | medium-sized | CASSAGLAGKNEQFF | TGTGCCAGCAGTGCGGGACTAGCGGGGAAAAATGAGCAGTTCTTC
TRBJ1-2 | TRBV27 | - | many | CASSLMWEPNYGYTF | TGTGCCAGCAGTTTAATGTGGGAACCAAACTATGGCTACACCTTC
TRBJ2-3 | TRBV5-1 | TRBD1 | many | CASSFGQGFTDTQYF | TGCGCCAGCAGCTTCGGACAGGGGTTCACAGATACGCAGTATTTT
TRBJ2-3 | TRBV12-3/TRBV12-4 | - | medium-sized | CASILWSSDTQYF | TGTGCCAGCATCCTATGGTCTTCAGATACGCAGTATTTT
TRBJ2-7 | TRBV11-2 | - | - | CASSLKGSLYEQYF | TGTGCCAGCAGCTTAAAAGGTTCCCTTTACGAGCAGTACTTC
TRBJ2-5 | TRBV12-3/TRBV12-4 | TRBD2 | medium-sized | CASRAGLAGTETQYF | TGTGCCAGCAGAGCGGGACTAGCGGGAACTGAGACCCAGTACTTC
TRBJ2-5 | TRBV12-5 | - | many | CASGPRVETQYF | TGTGCTAGTGGCCCCAGGGTAGAGACCCAGTACTTC
TRBJ2-3 | TRBV12-3/TRBV12-4 | TRBD2 | - | CASSFGGTDTQYF | TGTGCCAGCAGTTTCGGGGGGACAGATACGCAGTATTTT
TRBJ2-7 | TRBV30 | TRBD1 | - | CAWSLGQGNSEQYF | TGTGCCTGGAGTCTTGGACAGGGGAATAGCGAGCAGTACTTC
TRBJ2-1 | TRBV12-5 | - | few | CASGLGRFNEQFF | TGTGCTAGTGGTTTGGGGAGATTCAATGAGCAGTTCTTC
TRBJ2-1 | TRBV20-1 | TRBD2 | - | CSASVSGSEFGEQFF | TGCAGTGCTAGTGTGAGCGGGAGTGAGTTTGGGGAGCAGTTCTTC
TRBJ1-2 | TRBV6-6 | - | - | CASSYSRQINYGYTF | TGTGCCAGCAGTTACTCAAGACAGATTAACTATGGCTACACCTTC
TRBJ2-6 | TRBV4-2 | - | - | CASSQERGSGANVLTF | TGTGCCAGCAGCCAAGAACGGGGCTCTGGGGCCAACGTCCTGACTTTC
TRBJ2-7 | TRBV10-3 | TRBD2 | few | CATSGPAGPSYEQYF | TGTGCCACCAGCGGGCCAGCGGGGCCCTCCTACGAGCAGTACTTC